This entry concerns a single TCR beta chain. The junction had 10 bases not matched to a gene; V was cut back by 1 base and J by 4 bases. The CDR3 sequence is 17 residues long. Per the germline V gene, CDR1 is SGHTA and CDR2 is FQGNSA. This record belongs to a study of blood T cell repertoires in COVID-19. Turning to the study itself: Sites across the United States, Italy and Spain contributed samples from acute and convalescent COVID-19.

The authors' processing: Amplification with reference gene primers provided the estimates of nucleated cell counts. Assay used: immunoSEQ multiplex PCR; TCRdb lists only in-frame clones, some missing. V and J calls and clone size follow that table, whereas D and trimming were derived from the DNA. The data contain fewer than 110,000 clones, roughly nine tenths of them singletons. Specimen: peripheral blood. The TCR originated in a man aged 35-49 years with active or convalescent COVID-19. This rearrangement joins TRBV7-2 to TRBJ2-1; 7 positions match TRBD2. CDR3 residues: CASSLVPGSGPYNEQFF. CDR3 in DNA: TGTGCCAGCAGCTTAGTGCCAGGTAGCGGGCCTTACAATGAGCAGTTCTTC.